This TCR beta chain was obtained from a study of early T cells in non-severe SARS-CoV-2 infection. The wider study: Alpha and beta chains were unpaired, from unsorted whole-blood bulk RNA.

Attachment of unique molecular identifiers was made to individual cDNA molecules. In TCRdb, the 5' RACE reads were re-called with MiXCR into one record per CDR3 protein. The table includes tens of thousands of distinct CDR3 sequences, more than 10% detected once. This clonotype appeared many times. The target antigen is unknown. The study, taken as a whole, reports: The VDJdb matching leaned toward anti-spike CD8 responses and overlooked private and CD4 specificities.

This clonotype originated in an adult who was a healthcare worker with PCR-confirmed SARS-CoV-2 infection or an uninfected control (not recorded which). Sample: whole blood.

CDR3 sequence reads: CASSFESLDTQYF. The CDR3 nucleotides are TGTGCCAGCAGCTTCGAGTCCTTAGATACGCAGTATTTT. The chain combines TRBV7-9 with TRBJ2-3; D gene uncertain. V lost 3 bases to trimming and J lost 5 bases, with 9 bases between them. The CDR3 runs 13 residues. CDR1 SEHNR and CDR2 FQNEAQ come from the germline V gene (reference sequence).